This TCR beta chain originates from a study of T cells in lung cancer brain metastases. The overall study: Median interval between primary and brain metastasis samples was around 350 days.

Generated by immunoSEQ multiplex PCR, the TCRdb table keeps only in-frame clones and is missing some. The data contain 900 to 1,300 clones, around 89% of them singletons. V lost 4 bases and J 0 bases, leaving 13 bases between the germline ends. Per the germline V gene, CDR1 is SQVTM and CDR2 is ANQGSEA. The CDR3 extends over 15 amino acids. Roughly five deparaffinized, unstained approximately 10 um sections supplied tumor areas macrodissected using marked H&E slides as a guide. The V call is TRBV29-1, the J call TRBJ2-1; D is undetermined. The sequencing input was tumor tissue from a brain metastasis. This receptor was identified in a woman aged 40-49 years with non-small cell lung cancer that had spread to the brain. CDR3 coding DNA: TGCAGCGTTGGGAAATCAGACGGCTCCTACAATGAGCAGTTCTTC. It encodes CSVGKSDGSYNEQFF.